This T cell receptor (beta chain) came from a study of sequential checkpoint blockade in melanoma. Across the study: TCRbeta immunosequencing was performed on DNA from roughly 90 pretreatment melanoma tumor samples. Under 25 patients had matched tumor biopsies before treatment and at week 13 after nivolumab or ipilimumab alone. General study findings and limits: For nivolumab-first patients, baseline tumor clonality was associated with response.

This clone was counted only a few times. No antigen is known for it. Other DNA variants within this sample encode the same CDR3. Looked up from germline, CDR1 is SGDLS and CDR2 is YYNGEE. V gave up 0 bases and J gave up 1 base; unmatched junction bases: 2. This CDR3 has 15 amino acids. Treatment in this sample: randomized to nivolumab then ipilimumab (arm A) or the reverse (arm B). DNA-damaging chemotherapy had not been given to any patient beforehand. This table comes from immunoSEQ multiplex PCR, and its TCRdb copy is limited to in-frame clones, with some not included. The table has about 9,300 clones, 25% to 30% seen once.

This sample comprised tumor tissue (inferred from file names), obtained from a patient given nivolumab and ipilimumab in sequence. V and J are TRBV9 and TRBJ2-3, with 7 bases matching TRBD1. The receptor was isolated from a human donor with melanoma. The CDR3 sequence is CASSVEQGRTDTQYF. CDR3 coding DNA: TGTGCCAGCAGCGTAGAACAGGGGCGCACAGATACGCAGTATTTT.